This note documents a single T cell receptor beta chain sequence. Its antigen remains undetermined. Within one base of it there is no much larger clone, and no base qualities were kept. Including the terminal cysteine and phenylalanine, the CDR3 comprises 16 residues. The only DNA kept is the CDR3, 48 bases in frame from the first base. Taken from the germline V gene (reference sequence), the CDR1 and CDR2 loops are LNHDA and SQIVND. The germline ends are 12 bases apart after V is trimmed by 1 base and J by 3 bases. Healthy HIV-negative adults with no recently reported acute infections or vaccinations were included as donors. Only Caucasian adults living in Nashville, Tennessee, USA were represented among the donors. Magnetic negative selection was used to enrich CD4+ T cells, after which naive cells were positively selected on CD45RA and the negative fraction became the memory subset. After blood collection by leukapheresis, PBMCs were isolated using Ficoll-Histopaque density gradient centrifugation and then cryopreserved in the vapor phase of liquid nitrogen. Purity and quantity of every magnetically sorted T cell population were checked by analytical flow cytometry. Genomic DNA was isolated from every sorted fraction and measured by UV absorbance on a Nanodrop 2000c.

TCR CDR3 regions were amplified from genomic DNA by multiplex PCR using the deep immunoSEQ assay. Extracted genomic DNA from each cell subset was distributed evenly across all wells of several immunoSEQ 96-well plates, and each plate was treated as a replicate. For sorted subsets, each replicate PCR was loaded with 200 ng genomic DNA, equivalent to 32,000 or so T cell genomes. The purified libraries were quantified using a Qubit 3.0 fluorometer, sized with a Bioanalyzer 2100, and then quantified again using the KAPA Library Quantification kit. Each immunoSEQ 96-well plate was sequenced on its own single-read 150-cycle Illumina NextSeq 550 flow cell. Under the source paper's analysis protocol: The immunoSEQ output contained only junctional sequences without quality scores, so filtering could not match that applied to full-length reads. To assign V/J genes and CDR3, sequences were annotated against IMGT germline references using PyIR, a Python wrapper for IgBLAST v1.9. Reads were removed for weak V/J assignments (E-value above 1e-6), missing CDR3, stop codons, out-of-frame junctions, or ambiguous translated residues. V3J clonotypes were defined as sequences sharing an identical inferred V gene, J gene, and CDR3 amino acid sequence. Percentage overlap between repertoires was calculated by dividing the number of shared unique clonotypes by the size of the smaller repertoire. Richness of each repertoire was evaluated using RTK rarefaction, the Chao1 estimator, and Recon v2.1 estimates of unobserved clonotypes. OLGA was used to compute generation probabilities for all TCRbeta clonotypes that the gDNA method yielded from a few donors. TCRdb obtained this table from immuneACCESS and retained in-frame rearrangements with V and J assigned. These tables miss some clones; where compared with another copy, unresolved V genes account for less than half of the shortfall, and the remainder is unexplained. V, J and clone size derive from that table, while D and trimming were established from the DNA sequence. The sample table records around 700,000 clones; about three quarters of these occur just once. Under 2% of the sample comes from the top ten.

The sample comes from a study of shared clonotypes between healthy human individuals (TCRdb year 2020). About the full investigation: The cohort included three men and a couple of women between 18 and 49 years of age. For each donor, three plates each were used for CD4 naive and CD4 memory, two plates were used for CD8 naive, and one plate was used for CD8 memory. Blood TCR repertoires of a handful of healthy adults were deeply sequenced to estimate repertoire size and the extent of clonotype sharing between individuals. To increase sequencing depth and limit assay-specific biases, TCR repertoire library preparation and sequencing were carried out by different laboratories using diverse techniques. Per donor, leukapheresis produced somewhere between about 0.9 and 9 billion PBMCs. Summary of the overall study and its limitations: Pairwise subsampling indicated that sequencing depth was expected to affect the degree of clonotype sharing among donors. The genetic and exposure-history diversity represented was limited by the small number of donors. Rarefaction of sorted-subset datasets indicated incomplete sequencing despite the large sequencing depth. Sampling was restricted to blood, and TCR repertoires in tissues likely differ from the TCR repertoires found in blood. Larger estimated clonotype richness was generally found for naive subsets than for memory subsets. Higher generation probabilities were observed for clonotypes shared by all four sorted-subset donors than for non-shared clonotypes. Across several donors, approximately 4.6% of naive CD4, approximately 3.6% of naive CD8, under 2.5% of memory CD4, and over 0.35% of memory CD8 clonotypes were shared.

The chain was built from TRBV19 and TRBJ2-2; a confident D gene designation cannot be given. This receptor was identified in a woman younger than 45 in good health. Material: memory CD4+ T cells sorted from blood. The intended sense of this specimen's cell subset or site label: CD45RA-negative fraction. The nucleotide sequence is TGTGCCAGTAGTATAGGAACCGGAACCTACACCGGGGAGCTGTTTTTT. The translation is CASSIGTGTYTGELFF.